Shown below are 23 T cell receptor beta chains from a single sample sequenced in a study of long-term antiretroviral therapy in people with HIV. A v3.0 immunoSEQ assay was performed at survey level. The assay was immunoSEQ multiplex PCR, and TCRdb's table has in-frame clones only and misses some. The profile covers under 45,000 clones, with 85% to 90% appearing a single time and around 4% taken by the ten largest. The specimen was unsorted PBMCs, collected 1.2 years after starting antiretroviral therapy. Every receptor here comes from a woman aged 45-65 years with HIV.

The chain joins TRBV23-1 to TRBJ2-7; possibly TRBD2 for D (5 bases). TRBV23-1 is labeled an ORF, and its function is uncertain. Trimming shortened V by 7 bases and J by 7 bases, and 20 bases separated the two germline ends. The CDR3 spans 14 residues. The CDR3, as DNA: TGCGCCAGCACCCCCTTTTCGGCGACGGGAGAGCAGTACTTC. It yields the protein CASTPFSATGEQYF.

V gene TRBV5-4 combines with J gene TRBJ2-7, with D perhaps TRBD1 (6 bases). Germline V gene sequence: CDR1 SGHNT, CDR2 YYREEE (reference sequence). V gave up 0 bases and J gave up 3 bases, with 16 bases separating them. The CDR3 runs to 16 residues. The CDR3 DNA reads as TGTGCCAGCAGCTTGGAAGTAACCAGGGGAAGCTACGAGCAGTACTTC. Its protein product is CASSLEVTRGSYEQYF.

The rearrangement uses TRBV5-1 and TRBJ2-1, with TRBD2 matching over 7 bases. Germline V gene lookup returns CDR1 SGHRS and CDR2 YFSETQ. Losses at the gene ends were 6 bases for V and 1 base for J; bases not matched to a gene: 7. The CDR3 length is 15 residues. The CDR3 loop is CASKLAGVSYNEQFF. The CDR3, as DNA: TGCGCCAGCAAGTTAGCGGGCGTATCCTACAATGAGCAGTTCTTC.

The chain has TRBV19 and TRBJ1-5, with 8 bases aligning to TRBD1. Germline assignment: CDR1 LNHDA and CDR2 SQIVND (reference sequence). CDR3 length: 16 amino acids. V shed 3 bases, J shed 9 bases, and the junction held 13 bases outside the gene matches. CDR3 residues: CASSIGAGGNFGPQHF. The CDR3 DNA sequence: TGTGCCAGTAGTATCGGGGCAGGGGGCAACTTCGGGCCCCAGCATTTT. Supplemented by reference TRBV19 and TRBJ1-5, the full variable domain reads DGGITQSPKYLFRKEGQNVTLSCEQNLNHDAMYWYRQDPGQGLRLIYYSQIVNDFQKGDIAEGYSVSREKKESFPLTVTSAQKNPTAFYLCASSIGAGGNFGPQHFGDGTRLSIL.

DNA of the CDR3: TGTGCCAGCAGCACACAGGGTAGTTCCGGCTACGAGCAGTACTTC. Encoded protein: CASSTQGSSGYEQYF. The J gene is TRBJ2-7, the V gene TRBV7-2; the D gene is possibly TRBD1 (6 bases). V was cut by 5 bases and J by 3 bases, with 17 bases left in between. The CDR3 has 15 residues. CDR1 SGHTA and CDR2 FQGNSA come from the germline V gene. The full variable domain, rest sourced from reference TRBV7-2 and TRBJ2-7, is GAGVSQSPSNKVTEKGKDVELRCDPISGHTALYWYRQSLGQGLEFLIYFQGNSAPDKSGLPSDRFSAERTGGSVSTLTIQRTQQEDSAVYLCASSTQGSSGYEQYFGPGTRLTVT.

The chain carries TRBV21-1 and TRBJ1-6; the D segment call TRBD1 is taken from the table without a DNA check. TRBV21-1 is described as a pseudogene. The CDR3 is 23 amino acids. In nucleotides, the CDR3 is TGTGCCAGCAGCAAAGAGGTGAAGGGCCGACAGGTACCTCGTTTCTCCTTCAATTCACCCCTCCACTTT. It is translated as CASSKEVKGRQVPRFSFNSPLHF.

The CDR3 is CASSLDRVRGDIQYF. The DNA of the CDR3 is TGTGCCAGCAGCTTAGATCGGGTCAGAGGAGACATTCAGTACTTC. V usage is TRBV11-2 and J usage is TRBJ2-4; D is uncertain. Germline V gene lookup returns CDR1 SGHAT and CDR2 FQNNGV. Trimming pared 0 bases from V and 8 bases from J, leaving 14 bases between. The CDR3 sequence is 15 residues long.

The rearrangement links TRBV19 to TRBJ1-3; no definite D call. Trimming pared 0 bases from V and 2 bases from J, leaving 2 bases between. The CDR3 covers 13 residues. CDR1 LNHDA and CDR2 SQIVND come from the germline V gene (reference sequence). The CDR3 DNA reads TGTGCCAGTAGTATAGAGACTGGAAACACCATATATTTT. Translation: CASSIETGNTIYF.

The chain recombines TRBV9 with TRBJ2-1; unclear D gene. The germline V gene encodes CDR1 SGDLS and CDR2 YYNGEE. V dropped 2 bases and J dropped 5 bases, with 8 bases sitting between them. The length of the CDR3 is 13 residues. The CDR3 here is CASSVWGNNEQFF. CDR3 sequence (DNA): TGTGCCAGCAGCGTCTGGGGTAACAATGAGCAGTTCTTC.

The genes are TRBV5-5 and TRBJ2-3, with D maybe TRBD2 (6 bases). V was cut by 0 bases and J by 3 bases, with 17 bases left in between. Germline V CDR1 and CDR2: SGHKS, YYEKEE (reference sequence). CDR3 length: 17 amino acids. The CDR3 is CASSLAYGLAVTDTQYF. The CDR3 DNA is TGTGCCAGCAGCTTGGCATATGGGTTAGCGGTAACAGATACGCAGTATTTT.

A remark on this clone: The same CDR3 can be traced to other DNA sequences in this sample. The rearrangement joins TRBV5-6 to TRBJ1-5; D remains unclear. Germline loops: CDR1 SGHDT, CDR2 YYEEEE. Trimming stripped 1 base from V and 2 bases from J, with 10 bases between. The CDR3 spans 15 residues. The CDR3 here is CASSLQSGGNQPQHF. The CDR3 bases are TGTGCCAGCAGCTTGCAGTCCGGGGGCAATCAGCCCCAGCATTTT. Drawing the rest from reference TRBV5-6 and TRBJ1-5, the complete variable domain is DAGVTQSPTHLIKTRGQQVTLRCSPKSGHDTVSWYQQALGQGPQFIFQYYEEEERQRGNFPDRFSGHQFPNYSSELNVNALLLGDSALYLCASSLQSGGNQPQHFGDGTRLSIL.

In this sample, this clone turned up once. The CDR3 loop is CAWSVGREKTEAFF. The DNA for the CDR3 is TGTGCCTGGAGTGTTGGCAGGGAGAAAACTGAAGCTTTCTTT. This chain joins TRBV30 and TRBJ1-1; possible D gene TRBD1, 5 bases. This CDR3 has 14 residues. V dropped 0 bases and J dropped 5 bases, with 13 bases sitting between them. Germline V lookup: CDR1 GTSNPN, CDR2 SVGIG (reference sequence).

For this clone: At the DNA level, this CDR3 is encoded by other sequences in the same sample as well. The gene calls are TRBV20-1 and TRBJ2-7; D uncertain. Germline V gene sequence: CDR1 DFQATT, CDR2 SNEGSKA (reference sequence). The CDR3 is 11 amino acids. V gave up 1 base and J gave up 5 bases, with 6 bases separating them. DNA of the CDR3: TGCAGTGCTAGAGCCCTAAACGAGCAGTACTTC. Its translation is CSARALNEQYF.

The chain recombines TRBV2 with TRBJ2-4; D is possibly TRBD1 (6 bases). CDR3 size: 15 residues. V gave up 3 bases and J gave up 1 base, with 10 bases separating them. Germline V gives CDR1 SNHLY, CDR2 FYNNEI. The CDR3 region is CASSDRQGAKNIQYF. The CDR3 DNA sequence: TGTGCCAGCAGTGATCGGCAGGGGGCCAAAAACATTCAGTACTTC. Supplemented by reference TRBV2 and TRBJ2-4, the full variable domain reads EPEVTQTPSHQVTQMGQEVILRCVPISNHLYFYWYRQILGQKVEFLVSFYNNEISEKSEIFDDQFSVERPDGSNFTLKIRSTKLEDSAMYFCASSDRQGAKNIQYFGAGTRLSVL.

The CDR3 loop reads CASSREDPTGGEAFF. The CDR3 DNA reads as TGCGCCAGCAGCCGGGAAGACCCTACGGGAGGGGAAGCTTTCTTT. The rearrangement joins TRBV5-1 to TRBJ1-1; no clear D. Germline lookup yields CDR1 SGHRS and CDR2 YFSETQ. There are 15 residues in the CDR3. V was clipped by 4 bases and J by 8 bases, with 21 bases between them.

The J gene is TRBJ1-5, the V gene TRBV12-5, with 7 bases lining up with TRBD1. The germline CDR1 and CDR2 sequences are LGHNT and FRNRAP. V gave up 1 base and J gave up 7 bases; unmatched junction bases: 4. The CDR3 sequence is 14 residues long. The chain's CDR3 is CASGLGQGWQPQHF. The CDR3 DNA sequence: TGTGCTAGTGGTTTGGGACAGGGCTGGCAGCCCCAGCATTTT.

The chain uses TRBV7-2 and TRBJ2-3; 12 nucleotides line up with TRBD1. The CDR3 spans 15 residues. V trimming: 5 bases; J trimming: 3 bases; junction bases outside the gene matches: 3. CDR1 SGHTA and CDR2 FQGNSA come from the germline V gene. In DNA form, the CDR3 reads TGTGCCAGCAGCCGGGACAGGGGGCGGACAGATACGCAGTATTTT. Protein product: CASSRDRGRTDTQYF.

In regard to this clone: The same CDR3 is also encoded by other DNA sequences in this sample. The chain employs TRBV30 and TRBJ2-5, with D unclear. Trimming stripped 0 bases from V and 5 bases from J, with 4 bases between. Germline CDR1 reads GTSNPN; CDR2 reads SVGIG (reference sequence). The CDR3 extends over 11 amino acids. The CDR3 DNA reads as TGTGCCTGGAGTGTTGGGGAGACCCAGTACTTC. Protein sequence: CAWSVGETQYF.

The V and J genes are TRBV27 and TRBJ1-2; D is uncertain. The germline gives CDR1 MNHEY, CDR2 SMNVEV (reference sequence). Trimming shortened V by 6 bases and J by 5 bases, and 13 bases separated the two germline ends. The CDR3 has 13 amino acids. CDR3: CASSSRAGYGYTF. CDR3 nucleotides: TGTGCCAGCAGCTCAAGGGCGGGTTATGGCTACACCTTC.

The chain combines TRBV2 with TRBJ1-4, with TRBD1 identical over 9 bases. CDR3 length: 14 residues. Germline V gives CDR1 SNHLY, CDR2 FYNNEI. V gave up 8 bases and J gave up 5 bases; unmatched junction bases: 6. Written as DNA, the CDR3 is TGTGCCAGCTTTGCCGGGACAGGGAATGAAAAACTGTTTTTT. This translates into CASFAGTGNEKLFF.

The chain combines TRBV7-9 with TRBJ2-7; 10 bases are shared with TRBD1. Germline V CDR1 and CDR2: SEHNR, FQNEAQ (reference sequence). This CDR3 contains 15 residues. J gave up 2 bases and V 2 bases, and 3 bases lay outside the gene matches. The CDR3 nucleotides read TGTGCCAGCAGCTTACCCGGGACAGGGGCCTACGAGCAGTACTTC. Translation: CASSLPGTGAYEQYF.

The chain links TRBV5-1 to TRBJ1-1, with TRBD1 identical over 8 bases. V was pared by 1 base and J by 1 base, with 3 bases of the junction left unmatched. The CDR3 contains 15 residues. Germline-derived CDR1 and CDR2 are SGHRS and YFSETQ. The CDR3 spells CASSLSGTGNTEAFF. CDR3 bases: TGCGCCAGCAGCTTGAGCGGGACAGGGAACACTGAAGCTTTCTTT.

J is TRBJ2-2 and V is TRBV15; TRBD1 matches at 10 bases. V gave up 0 bases and J gave up 2 bases; unmatched junction bases: 9. Looked up from germline, CDR1 is LNHNV and CDR2 is YYDKDF (reference sequence). The CDR3 has 19 residues. The chain's CDR3 is CATSRDQRDRGYNTGELFF. The CDR3 DNA sequence: TGTGCCACCAGCAGAGATCAAAGGGACAGGGGATACAACACCGGGGAGCTGTTTTTT.